These T cell receptor beta chains were read from a single sample in a study of low-dose radiotherapy and immunotherapy resistance in tumors. A single record per CDR3 protein comes from TCRdb applying MiXCR to the reads. The data show under 95,000 distinct CDR3 sequences, 15% to 20% seen once. The starting material was PBMCs, obtained before treatment. These receptors all stem from a male donor with prostate cancer. Each CDR3 is given with its conserved first and last residue. Fields, in order: clone size, CDR3 length, V gene, D gene, J gene, CDR3 DNA, CDR3 protein. A D gene is named only where the DNA matches it firmly. Clone size appears in some rows only: once, few, many, or a class for an expanded clone.

>few|13|TRBV29-1|TRBD2|TRBJ2-3
TGCAGCTTGGGGGGGGGTAGCACAGATACGCAGTATTTT
CSLGGGSTDTQYF
>many|14|TRBV19|-|TRBJ2-2
TGTGCCAGTAGTCCCGGCAGGGACGCCGGGGAGCTGTTTTTT
CASSPGRDAGELFF
>many|14|TRBV6-2/TRBV6-3|TRBD2|TRBJ2-5
TGTGCCAGCAGTACCGGGGGGGGGCGGGAGACCCAGTACTTC
CASSTGGGRETQYF
>many|16|TRBV6-1|-|TRBJ1-5
TGTGCCAGCAGTGAAGCGACGGGACGCAGCAATCAGCCCCAGCATTTT
CASSEATGRSNQPQHF
>many|15|TRBV6-5|-|TRBJ2-1
TGTGCCAGCAGGGCAGCGCGGAGCTCCTACAATGAGCAGTTCTTC
CASRAARSSYNEQFF
>many|12|TRBV20-1|-|TRBJ2-1
TGCAGTGCCCAACACCTCGTTGGTGAGCAGTTCTTC
CSAQHLVGEQFF
>many|14|TRBV12-3/TRBV12-4|-|TRBJ2-7
TGTGCCAGCAGTTTAGGGACACCGCTGGACGAGCAGTACTTC
CASSLGTPLDEQYF
>many|17|TRBV7-3|-|TRBJ2-1
TGTGCCAGCAGCCAAGGGGTGGTGCAGGGGTCGCAGGATGGGCAGTTCTTC
CASSQGVVQGSQDGQFF
>many|14|TRBV3-1|TRBD2|TRBJ2-2
TGTGCCAGCAGCCACGGGGAGGGTACCGGGGAGCTGTTTTTT
CASSHGEGTGELFF
>few|13|TRBV27|-|TRBJ2-7
TGTGCCAGCAGTTTAAGGAGTTTGGGCGAGCAGTACTTC
CASSLRSLGEQYF
>many|11|TRBV6-1|-|TRBJ1-2
TGTGCCAGCAGTGAAGCTGAGCGCTACACCTTC
CASSEAERYTF
>many|13|TRBV10-3|TRBD1|TRBJ1-1
TGTGCCATCACCAAGGACAGGGAGGTTGAAGCTTTCTTT
CAITKDREVEAFF
>many|17|TRBV6-5|TRBD2|TRBJ2-1
TGTGCCAGCGGAGCGGGGGGGCTCTGGGGGAGTCGGGGTGAGCAGTTCTTC
CASGAGGLWGSRGEQFF
>many|12|TRBV6-8|-|TRBJ2-2
TGCGCCAGCACCTCCGAGGACGGGGAGCTGTTTTTT
CASTSEDGELFF
>-|16|TRBV15|TRBD2|TRBJ2-1
TGTGCCACCAGCAGAGACAGCGGGGGGGCCTACAATGAGCAGTTCTTC
CATSRDSGGAYNEQFF
>many|15|TRBV4-1|-|TRBJ2-2
TGCGCCAGCAGCCAAGATCGGCGGAACACCGGGGAGCTGTTTTTT
CASSQDRRNTGELFF
>many|15|TRBV2|-|TRBJ2-7
TGTGCCAGCAGTGAAAGCCGGGACTCGCACTACGAGCAGTACTTC
CASSESRDSHYEQYF
>many|15|TRBV28|-|TRBJ1-6
TGTGCCAGCAGTGAAAGGACACCCAATAATTCACCCCTCCACTTT
CASSERTPNNSPLHF
>many|15|TRBV7-2|TRBD2|TRBJ2-3
TGTGCCAGCAGCATAGGACTAGCGGGGACAGATACGCAGTATTTT
CASSIGLAGTDTQYF
>few|13|TRBV5-1|-|TRBJ2-5
TGCGCCAGCAGCGTGGACACAAAAGAGACCCAGTACTTC
CASSVDTKETQYF
>many|11|TRBV20-1|-|TRBJ2-5
TGCAGTGCCCAGTACCAAGAGACCCAGTACTTC
CSAQYQETQYF
>many|12|TRBV5-6|-|TRBJ1-1
TGTGCCAGCAGCGTTGAGGACAGAAAAGCTTTCTTT
CASSVEDRKAFF
>many|14|TRBV10-3|-|TRBJ2-3
TGTGCCATCAGTGATGGGACAAGCACAGATACGCAGTATTTT
CAISDGTSTDTQYF
>many|13|TRBV20-1|-|TRBJ1-3
TGCAGTGCTCGACAGAGAAATGGAAACACCATATATTTT
CSARQRNGNTIYF
>many|14|TRBV6-8|-|TRBJ2-7
TGTGCCAGCAGCCCTAGGGTCGGGGGTGTAGAGCAGTACTTC
CASSPRVGGVEQYF
>many|17|TRBV13|-|TRBJ2-3
TGTGCCAGCAGCTTATTTATCACGGCAGGGAGAACAGATACGCAGTATTTT
CASSLFITAGRTDTQYF
>few|14|TRBV7-2|-|TRBJ2-5
TGTGCCAGCAGCTTGGTAGGGGACCAAGAGACCCAGTACTTC
CASSLVGDQETQYF
>many|19|TRBV20-1|TRBD2|TRBJ2-3
TGCAGTGCTAGTCAGGCCGGGACTAGCGGAACTTTCGGCACAGATACGCAGTATTTT
CSASQAGTSGTFGTDTQYF
>many|17|TRBV12-5|-|TRBJ2-1
TGTGCTAGTGGTTTACCCTTTCTAGCGAGCTCCTACAATGAGCAGTTCTTC
CASGLPFLASSYNEQFF
>many|13|TRBV12-3/TRBV12-4|-|TRBJ1-2
TGTGCCAGCAGTTATGGGGGAGACTATGGCTACACCTTC
CASSYGGDYGYTF
>few|13|TRBV6-2/TRBV6-3|-|TRBJ1-5
TGTGCCAGCAGTAAAAAAGTAAATCAGCCCCAGCATTTT
CASSKKVNQPQHF